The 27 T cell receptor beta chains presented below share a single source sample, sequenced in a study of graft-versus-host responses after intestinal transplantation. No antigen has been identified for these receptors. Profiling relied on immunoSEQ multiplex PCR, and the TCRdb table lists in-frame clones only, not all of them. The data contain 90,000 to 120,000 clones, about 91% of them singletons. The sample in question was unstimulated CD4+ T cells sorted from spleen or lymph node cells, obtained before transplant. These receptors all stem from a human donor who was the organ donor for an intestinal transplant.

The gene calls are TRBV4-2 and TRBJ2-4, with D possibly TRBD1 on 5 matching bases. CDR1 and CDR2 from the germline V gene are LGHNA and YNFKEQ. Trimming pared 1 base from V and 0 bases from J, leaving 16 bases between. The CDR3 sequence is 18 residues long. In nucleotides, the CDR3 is TGTGCCAGCAGCCAAGTGTGGGGCGAAAGGTCAGCCAAAAACATTCAGTACTTC. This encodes CASSQVWGERSAKNIQYF.

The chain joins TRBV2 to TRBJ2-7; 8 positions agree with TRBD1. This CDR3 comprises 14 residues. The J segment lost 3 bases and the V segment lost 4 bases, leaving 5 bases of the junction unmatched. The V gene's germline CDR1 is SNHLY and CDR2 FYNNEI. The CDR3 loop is CASSGTGGDYEQYF. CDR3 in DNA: TGTGCCAGCAGTGGCACAGGGGGTGACTACGAGCAGTACTTC.

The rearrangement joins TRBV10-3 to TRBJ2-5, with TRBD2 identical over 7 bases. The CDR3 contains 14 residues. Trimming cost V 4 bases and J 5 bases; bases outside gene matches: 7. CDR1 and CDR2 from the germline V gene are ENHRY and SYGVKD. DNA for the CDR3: TGTGCCATCAGTGGATTGGAGGGAGGGGAGACCCAGTACTTC. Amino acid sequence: CAISGLEGGETQYF.

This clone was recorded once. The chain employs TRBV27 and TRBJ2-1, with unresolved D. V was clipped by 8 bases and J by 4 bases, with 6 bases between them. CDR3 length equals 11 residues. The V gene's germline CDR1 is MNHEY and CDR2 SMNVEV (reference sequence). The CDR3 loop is CASSDYNEQFF. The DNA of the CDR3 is TGTGCCAGCTCCGATTACAATGAGCAGTTCTTC.

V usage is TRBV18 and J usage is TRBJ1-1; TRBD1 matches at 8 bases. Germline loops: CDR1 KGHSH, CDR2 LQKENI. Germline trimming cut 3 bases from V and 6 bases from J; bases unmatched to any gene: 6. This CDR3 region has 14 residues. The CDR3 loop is CASSPQGALAEAFF. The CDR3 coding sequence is TGTGCCAGCTCACCCCAGGGGGCCTTGGCTGAAGCTTTCTTT. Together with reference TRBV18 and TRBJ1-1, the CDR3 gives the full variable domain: NAGVMQNPRHLVRRRGQEARLRCSPMKGHSHVYWYRQLPEEGLKFMVYLQKENIIDESGMPKERFSAEFPKEGPSILRIQQVVRGDSAAYFCASSPQGALAEAFFGQGTRLTVV.

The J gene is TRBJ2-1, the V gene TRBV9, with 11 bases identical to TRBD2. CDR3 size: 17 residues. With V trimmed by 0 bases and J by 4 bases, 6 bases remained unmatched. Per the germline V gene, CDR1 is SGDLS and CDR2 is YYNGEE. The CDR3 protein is CASSVAGGLAEYNEQFF. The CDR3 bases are TGTGCCAGCAGCGTAGCTGGGGGACTAGCGGAGTACAATGAGCAGTTCTTC.

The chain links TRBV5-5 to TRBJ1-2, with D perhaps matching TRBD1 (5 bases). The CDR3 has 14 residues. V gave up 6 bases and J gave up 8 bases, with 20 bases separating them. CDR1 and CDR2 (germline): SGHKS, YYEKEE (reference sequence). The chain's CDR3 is CASIYSHGGEGYTF. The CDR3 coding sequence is TGTGCCAGCATCTACTCCCACGGAGGGGAGGGCTACACCTTC.

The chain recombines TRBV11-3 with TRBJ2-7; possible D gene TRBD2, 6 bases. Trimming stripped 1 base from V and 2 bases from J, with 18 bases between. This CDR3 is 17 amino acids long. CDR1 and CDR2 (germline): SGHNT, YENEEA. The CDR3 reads CASSLGGGTDLPYEQYF. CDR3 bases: TGTGCCAGCAGCTTAGGCGGCGGGACGGATCTTCCCTACGAGCAGTACTTC. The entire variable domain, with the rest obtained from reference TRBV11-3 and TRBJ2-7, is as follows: EAGVVQSPRYKIIEKKQPVAFWCNPISGHNTLYWYLQNLGQGPELLIRYENEEAVDDSQLPKDRFSAERLKGVDSTLKIQPAELGDSAVYLCASSLGGGTDLPYEQYFGPGTRLTVT.

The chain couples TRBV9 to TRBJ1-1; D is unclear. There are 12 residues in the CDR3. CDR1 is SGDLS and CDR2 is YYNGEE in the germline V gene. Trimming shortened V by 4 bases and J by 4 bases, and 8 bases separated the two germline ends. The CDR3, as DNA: TGTGCCAGCAGCAAACGAGGCACTGAAGCTTTCTTT. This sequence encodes CASSKRGTEAFF.

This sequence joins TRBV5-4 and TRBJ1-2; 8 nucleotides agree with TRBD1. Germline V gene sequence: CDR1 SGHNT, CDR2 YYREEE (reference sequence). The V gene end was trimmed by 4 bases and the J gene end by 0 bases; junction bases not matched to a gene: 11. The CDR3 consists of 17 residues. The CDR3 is CASSRQTGVLANYGYTF. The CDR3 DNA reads TGTGCCAGCAGCCGGCAGACAGGGGTCCTCGCTAACTATGGCTACACCTTC. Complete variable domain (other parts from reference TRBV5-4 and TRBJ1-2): ETGVTQSPTHLIKTRGQQVTLRCSSQSGHNTVSWYQQALGQGPQFIFQYYREEENGRGNFPPRFSGLQFPNYSSELNVNALELDDSALYLCASSRQTGVLANYGYTFGSGTRLTVV.

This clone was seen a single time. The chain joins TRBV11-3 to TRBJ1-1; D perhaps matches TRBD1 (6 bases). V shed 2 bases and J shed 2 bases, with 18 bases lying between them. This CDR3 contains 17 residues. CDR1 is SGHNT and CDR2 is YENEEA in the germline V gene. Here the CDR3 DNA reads TGTGCCAGCAGCTTAAACGGGCGCGGGGGGCCAAACACTGAAGCTTTCTTT. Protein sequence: CASSLNGRGGPNTEAFF.

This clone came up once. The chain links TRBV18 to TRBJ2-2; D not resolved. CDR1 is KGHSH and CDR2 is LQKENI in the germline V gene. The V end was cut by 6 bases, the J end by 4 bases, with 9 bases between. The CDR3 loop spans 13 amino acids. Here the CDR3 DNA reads TGTGCCAGCTCGGGCTTCTCCACCGGGGAGCTGTTTTTT. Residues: CASSGFSTGELFF. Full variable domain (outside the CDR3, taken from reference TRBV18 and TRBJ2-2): NAGVMQNPRHLVRRRGQEARLRCSPMKGHSHVYWYRQLPEEGLKFMVYLQKENIIDESGMPKERFSAEFPKEGPSILRIQQVVRGDSAAYFCASSGFSTGELFFGEGSRLTVL.

CDR3 coding DNA: TGTGCCAGCTCACCACCTACGACCTACAGGGAGGAGACCCAGTACTTC. Translated: CASSPPTTYREETQYF. The chain has TRBV18 and TRBJ2-5; D may be TRBD1 (6 bases). The V end was cut by 0 bases, the J end by 5 bases, with 16 bases between. The germline CDR1 and CDR2 sequences are KGHSH and LQKENI. CDR3 length: 16 amino acids.

The CDR3 DNA is TGTGCCAGCAGCCTTAGCGGGGGAAGCACAGATACGCAGTATTTT. Its translation: CASSLSGGSTDTQYF. The chain is built from TRBV7-9 and TRBJ2-3, with 9 bases lining up with TRBD2. Trimming removed 5 bases from V and 0 bases from J; junction bases left unmatched: 3. CDR1 is SEHNR and CDR2 is FQNEAQ in the germline V gene (reference sequence). The CDR3 has 15 amino acids. Full variable domain (outside the CDR3, taken from reference TRBV7-9 and TRBJ2-3): DTGVSQNPRHKITKRGQNVTFRCDPISEHNRLYWYRQTLGQGPEFLTYFQNEAQLEKSRLLSDRFSAERPKGSFSTLEIQRTEQGDSAMYLCASSLSGGSTDTQYFGPGTRLTVL.

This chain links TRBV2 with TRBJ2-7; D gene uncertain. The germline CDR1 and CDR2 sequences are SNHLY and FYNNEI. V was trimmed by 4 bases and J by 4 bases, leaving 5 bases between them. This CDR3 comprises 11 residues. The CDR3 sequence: CASSGRYEQYF. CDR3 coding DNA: TGTGCCAGCAGTGGACGGTACGAGCAGTACTTC.

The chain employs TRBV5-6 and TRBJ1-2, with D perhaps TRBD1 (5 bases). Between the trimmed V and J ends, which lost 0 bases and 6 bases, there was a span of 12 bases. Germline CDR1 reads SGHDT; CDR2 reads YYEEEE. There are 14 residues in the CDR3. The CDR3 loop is CASSLEGRRHGYTF. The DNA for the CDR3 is TGTGCCAGCAGCTTGGAGGGGCGGCGTCATGGCTACACCTTC. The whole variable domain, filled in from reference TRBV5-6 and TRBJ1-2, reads DAGVTQSPTHLIKTRGQQVTLRCSPKSGHDTVSWYQQALGQGPQFIFQYYEEEERQRGNFPDRFSGHQFPNYSSELNVNALLLGDSALYLCASSLEGRRHGYTFGSGTRLTVV.

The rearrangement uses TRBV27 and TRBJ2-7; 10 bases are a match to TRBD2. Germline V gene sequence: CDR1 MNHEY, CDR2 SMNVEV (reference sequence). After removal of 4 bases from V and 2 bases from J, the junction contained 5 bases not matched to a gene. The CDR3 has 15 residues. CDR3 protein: CASSSGLATTYEQYF. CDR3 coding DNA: TGTGCCAGCAGTTCGGGACTAGCGACAACCTACGAGCAGTACTTC.

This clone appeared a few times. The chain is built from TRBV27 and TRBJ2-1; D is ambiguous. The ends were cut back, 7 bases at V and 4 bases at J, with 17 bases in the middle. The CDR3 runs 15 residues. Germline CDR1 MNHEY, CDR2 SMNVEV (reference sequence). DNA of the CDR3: TGTGCCAGCACCCAAACCTGGGCCAAGTACAATGAGCAGTTCTTC. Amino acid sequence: CASTQTWAKYNEQFF.

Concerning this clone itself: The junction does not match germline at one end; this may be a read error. The CDR3 loop is CSVQTGPSFEQYF. The DNA of the CDR3 is TGCAGCGTTCAGACAGGACCCTCCTTCGAGCAGTACTTC. The V gene is TRBV29-1, the J gene TRBJ2-7, with D perhaps matching TRBD1 (6 bases). CDR3 length: 13 amino acids. The germline V gene encodes CDR1 SQVTM and CDR2 ANQGSEA.

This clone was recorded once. Here the CDR3 reads CASSEAAGWNTEAFF. CDR3 in DNA: TGTGCCAGCAGTGAAGCGGCAGGGTGGAACACTGAAGCTTTCTTT. This chain connects TRBV6-1 to TRBJ1-1; weak D call: TRBD1 (5 bases). The CDR3 totals 15 residues. CDR1 is MNHNS and CDR2 is SASEGT in the germline V gene. V lost 0 bases and J lost 1, with 9 bases in between.

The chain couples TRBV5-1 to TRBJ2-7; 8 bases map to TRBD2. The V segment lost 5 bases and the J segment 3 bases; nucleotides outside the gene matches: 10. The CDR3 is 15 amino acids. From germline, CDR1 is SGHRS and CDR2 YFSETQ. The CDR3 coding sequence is TGCGCCAGCAGAACCGAGGGGCTAGCGGGCTACGAGCAGTACTTC. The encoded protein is CASRTEGLAGYEQYF.

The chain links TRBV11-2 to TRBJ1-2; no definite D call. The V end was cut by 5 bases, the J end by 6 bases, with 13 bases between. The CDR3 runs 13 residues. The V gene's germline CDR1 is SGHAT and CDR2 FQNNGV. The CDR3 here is CASSTYGSDGYTF. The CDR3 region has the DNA TGTGCCAGCAGCACATACGGTTCGGATGGCTACACCTTC. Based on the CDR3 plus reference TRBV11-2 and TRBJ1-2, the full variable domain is EAGVAQSPRYKIIEKRQSVAFWCNPISGHATLYWYQQILGQGPKLLIQFQNNGVVDDSQLPKDRFSAERLKGVDSTLKIQPAKLEDSAVYLCASSTYGSDGYTFGSGTRLTVV.

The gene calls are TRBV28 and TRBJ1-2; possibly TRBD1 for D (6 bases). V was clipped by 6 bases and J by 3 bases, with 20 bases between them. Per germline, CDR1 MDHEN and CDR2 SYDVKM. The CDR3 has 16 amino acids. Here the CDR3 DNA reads TGTGCCAGCAGGACCCCCCGACAGGCGGCTGACTATGGCTACACCTTC. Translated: CASRTPRQAADYGYTF.

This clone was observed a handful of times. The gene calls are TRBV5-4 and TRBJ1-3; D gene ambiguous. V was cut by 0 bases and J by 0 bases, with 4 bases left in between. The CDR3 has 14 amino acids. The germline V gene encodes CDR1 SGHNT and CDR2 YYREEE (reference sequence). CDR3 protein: CASSLDNSGNTIYF. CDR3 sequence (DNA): TGTGCCAGCAGCTTGGACAACTCTGGAAACACCATATATTTT.

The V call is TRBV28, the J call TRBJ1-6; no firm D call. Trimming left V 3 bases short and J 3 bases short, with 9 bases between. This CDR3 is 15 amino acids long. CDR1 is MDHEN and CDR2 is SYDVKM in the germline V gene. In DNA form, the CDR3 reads TGTGCCAGCAGTTTGGTCCAAAGCTATAATTCACCCCTCCACTTT. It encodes CASSLVQSYNSPLHF.

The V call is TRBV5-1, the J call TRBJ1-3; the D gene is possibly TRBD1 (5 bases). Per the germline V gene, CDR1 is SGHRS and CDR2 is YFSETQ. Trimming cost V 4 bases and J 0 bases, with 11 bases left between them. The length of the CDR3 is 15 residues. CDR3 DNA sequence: TGCGCCAGCAGCCCGGAGGGGACCTCTGGAAACACCATATATTTT. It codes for CASSPEGTSGNTIYF.

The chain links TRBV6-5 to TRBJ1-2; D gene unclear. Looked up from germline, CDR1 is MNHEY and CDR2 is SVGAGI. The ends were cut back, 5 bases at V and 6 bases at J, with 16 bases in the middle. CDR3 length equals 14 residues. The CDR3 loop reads CASSELVGSHGYTF. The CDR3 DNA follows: TGTGCCAGCAGTGAACTGGTAGGGAGCCATGGCTACACCTTC.